This T cell receptor (beta chain) was recorded in a study of blood T cell repertoires in COVID-19. Study-wide context: The United States, Italy and Spain provided the acute and convalescent COVID-19 samples.

This clone was detected a few times. Libraries were prepared by immunoSEQ multiplex PCR; TCRdb keeps only in-frame clonotypes and omits some of them. The table lists roughly 99,000 clones, 80% to 85% of them singletons. The sample taken for sequencing was peripheral blood. The source of this sequence is a human donor in a cohort sampled during active COVID-19.

The CDR3 reads CASSLNWALGAFF. CDR3 bases: TGTGCCAGCAGTTTAAACTGGGCTTTAGGAGCTTTCTTT. V usage is TRBV2 and J usage is TRBJ1-1; D ambiguous. From germline, CDR1 is SNHLY and CDR2 FYNNEI. Trimming pared 5 bases from V and 10 bases from J, leaving 17 bases between. The CDR3 has 13 residues.